One and the same sample provided the 13 T cell receptor beta chains below, sequenced in a study of OX40 agonist ivuxolimab in advanced cancers. Libraries were prepared by immunoSEQ multiplex PCR; TCRdb keeps only in-frame clonotypes and omits some of them. The sample holds 55,000 to 65,000 clones, over 70% seen once. This specimen was CD4+ or CD8+ T cells sorted from blood, taken in a trial of the OX40 agonist ivuxolimab. All receptors come from an adult with an advanced solid tumor such as melanoma, head and neck, liver or kidney cancer.

The chain uses TRBV5-6 and TRBJ1-2, with D possibly being TRBD1 (6 bases). Germline-derived CDR1 and CDR2 are SGHDT and YYEEEE. Trimming took 1 base from V and 4 from J, leaving 14 bases between them. This CDR3 is 15 amino acids long. CDR3 in amino acids: CASSLKGGAAYGYTF. CDR3 DNA sequence: TGTGCCAGCAGCTTGAAGGGGGGGGCAGCCTATGGCTACACCTTC.

This chain links TRBV4-1 with TRBJ1-3, with D uncertain. The germline gives CDR1 MGHRA, CDR2 YSYEKL. V lost 4 bases and J 0 bases, leaving 10 bases between the germline ends. CDR3 length: 15 amino acids. The CDR3 DNA follows: TGCGCCAGCAGCCCTCCCACAGACTCTGGAAACACCATATATTTT. It yields the protein CASSPPTDSGNTIYF.

The gene calls are TRBV5-5 and TRBJ1-6; 7 nucleotides agree with TRBD1. V shed 0 bases, J shed 10 bases, and the junction held 7 bases outside the gene matches. The CDR3 has 15 amino acids. Germline V gene sequence: CDR1 SGHKS, CDR2 YYEKEE (reference sequence). As DNA, the CDR3 is TGTGCCAGCAGCTTGGACGACAGGGCAGGATCACCCCTCCACTTT. Amino acid sequence: CASSLDDRAGSPLHF.

For this clone: This same CDR3 is encoded by further DNA sequences in the sample. This chain links TRBV9 with TRBJ2-1, with unresolved D. Per germline, CDR1 SGDLS and CDR2 YYNGEE. This CDR3 spans 11 amino acids. Trimming stripped 0 bases from V and 7 bases from J, with 2 bases between. The CDR3 DNA follows: TGTGCCAGCAGCGTAGAAAATGAGCAGTTCTTC. Its translation: CASSVENEQFF.

The gene calls are TRBV11-2 and TRBJ2-2, with a weak D call TRBD1 (5 bases). The germline V gene has CDR1 SGHAT and CDR2 FQNNGV. V was trimmed by 1 base and J by 5 bases, leaving 11 bases between them. This CDR3 is built from 15 residues. CDR3 in amino acids: CASSLAARVTGELFF. The DNA of the CDR3 is TGTGCCAGCAGCTTAGCCGCCAGGGTAACCGGGGAGCTGTTTTTT.

The chain employs TRBV28 and TRBJ2-5; D gene unclear. The germline V and J ends were trimmed by 6 bases and 5 bases, with 7 bases remaining between them. Looked up from germline, CDR1 is MDHEN and CDR2 is SYDVKM. The CDR3 has 11 amino acids. DNA for the CDR3: TGTGCCAGCAGCCGCCGGGAGACCCAGTACTTC. This sequence encodes CASSRRETQYF.

The chain combines TRBV29-1 with TRBJ2-1; no clear D. CDR1 and CDR2 from the germline V gene are SQVTM and ANQGSEA. Trimming removed 0 bases at V and 6 bases at J, with 9 bases between. CDR3 length equals 13 residues. The CDR3 region is CSVEDYPSNEQFF. The DNA of the CDR3 is TGCAGCGTTGAAGATTACCCCTCCAATGAGCAGTTCTTC.

The chain has TRBV9 and TRBJ2-7; perhaps TRBD1 as D (6 bases). V shed 4 bases and J shed 2 bases, with 13 bases lying between them. Germline V gene lookup returns CDR1 SGDLS and CDR2 YYNGEE. CDR3 size: 14 residues. The CDR3 coding sequence is TGTGCCAGCAGCCTCCGGGACACCGCCTACGAGCAGTACTTC. Protein sequence: CASSLRDTAYEQYF.

This clone was recorded once. V and J are TRBV21-1 and TRBJ2-7. TRBV21-1 corresponds to a pseudogene. The CDR3 has 15 residues. This chain's CDR3 is CASRPTARQSDEQYF. For the CDR3, the DNA is TGTGCCAGCCGACCGACGGCTAGACAATCTGACGAGCAGTACTTC.

CDR3 loop: CASRQNRGSDTQYF. CDR3 nucleotide sequence: TGTGCCAGCAGGCAGAACAGGGGGTCAGATACGCAGTATTTT. V and J are TRBV7-3 and TRBJ2-3; the match to TRBD1 covers 8 bases. This CDR3 comprises 14 residues. After removal of 6 bases from V and 4 bases from J, the junction contained 6 bases not matched to a gene. Germline V gene lookup returns CDR1 SGHTA and CDR2 FQGTGA.

The chain has TRBV19 and TRBJ2-1; D is perhaps TRBD2 (5 bases). There are 13 residues in the CDR3. V was pared by 3 bases and J by 2 bases, with 5 bases between. From germline, CDR1 is LNHDA and CDR2 SQIVND (reference sequence). Here the CDR3 reads CASSIGTYNEQFF. The CDR3 DNA sequence: TGTGCCAGTAGTATCGGGACCTACAATGAGCAGTTCTTC.

The genes are TRBV6-1 and TRBJ2-5; D is unresolved. Germline CDR1 is MNHNS and CDR2 is SASEGT. This CDR3 has 10 amino acids. V was pared by 6 bases and J by 1 base, with 0 bases between. CDR3 in amino acids: CASSQETQYF. The CDR3 DNA reads as TGTGCCAGCAGCCAAGAGACCCAGTACTTC.

The chain employs TRBV28 and TRBJ1-5, with 7 bases fitting TRBD1. After removal of 6 bases from V and 7 bases from J, the junction contained 12 bases not matched to a gene. The CDR3 extends over 15 amino acids. The germline gives CDR1 MDHEN, CDR2 SYDVKM. The CDR3 loop is CASRADRDVYQPQHF. In DNA, the CDR3 is TGTGCCAGCAGAGCCGACAGGGACGTATACCAGCCCCAGCATTTT.